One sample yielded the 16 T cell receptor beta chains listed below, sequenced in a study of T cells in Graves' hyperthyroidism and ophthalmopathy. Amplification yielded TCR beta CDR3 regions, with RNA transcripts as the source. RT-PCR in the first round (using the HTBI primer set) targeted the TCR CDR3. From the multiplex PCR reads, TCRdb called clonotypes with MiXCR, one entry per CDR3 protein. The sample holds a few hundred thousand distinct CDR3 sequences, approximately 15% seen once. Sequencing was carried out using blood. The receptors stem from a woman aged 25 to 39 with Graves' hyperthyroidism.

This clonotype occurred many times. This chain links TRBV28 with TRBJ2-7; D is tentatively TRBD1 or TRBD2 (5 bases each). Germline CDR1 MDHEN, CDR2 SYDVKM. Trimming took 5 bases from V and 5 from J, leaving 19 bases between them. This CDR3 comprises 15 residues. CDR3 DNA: TGTGCCAGCAGTAGCCCCGGACACGAGGGCGACGAGCAGTACTTC. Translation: CASSSPGHEGDEQYF.

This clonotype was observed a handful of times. The CDR3 spells CSAIGGNEQFF. CDR3 sequence (DNA): TGCAGTGCTATTGGGGGGAATGAGCAGTTCTTC. The chain links TRBV20-1 to TRBJ2-1; a possible D gene is TRBD2 (6 bases). Germline V gene lookup returns CDR1 DFQATT and CDR2 SNEGSKA (reference sequence). The CDR3 runs to 11 residues. The ends were cut back, 4 bases at V and 7 bases at J, with 8 bases in the middle.

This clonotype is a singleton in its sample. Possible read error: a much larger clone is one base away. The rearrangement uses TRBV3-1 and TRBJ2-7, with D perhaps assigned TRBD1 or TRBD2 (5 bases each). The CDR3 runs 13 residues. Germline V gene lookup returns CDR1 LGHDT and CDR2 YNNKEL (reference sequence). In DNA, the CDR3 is TGTGCCAACAGCCGCAGGGACCCCCACGAGCAGTACTTC. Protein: CANSRRDPHEQYF.

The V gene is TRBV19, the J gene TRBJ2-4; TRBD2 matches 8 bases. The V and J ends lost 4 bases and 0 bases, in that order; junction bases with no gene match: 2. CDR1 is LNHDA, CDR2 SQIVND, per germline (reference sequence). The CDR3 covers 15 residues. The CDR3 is CASSKLAGAKNIQYF. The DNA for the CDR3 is TGTGCCAGTAGTAAGCTAGCGGGAGCCAAAAACATTCAGTACTTC.

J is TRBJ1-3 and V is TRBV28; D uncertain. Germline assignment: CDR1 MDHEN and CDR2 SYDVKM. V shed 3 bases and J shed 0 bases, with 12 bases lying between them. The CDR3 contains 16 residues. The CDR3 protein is CASSFSSKSSGNTIYF. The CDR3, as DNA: TGTGCCAGCAGTTTCTCTTCCAAGAGCTCTGGAAACACCATATATTTT. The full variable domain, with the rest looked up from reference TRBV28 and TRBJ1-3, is DVKVTQSSRYLVKRTGEKVFLECVQDMDHENMFWYRQDPGLGLRLIYFSYDVKMKEKGDIPEGYSVSREKKERFSLILESASTNQTSMYLCASSFSSKSSGNTIYFGEGSWLTVV.

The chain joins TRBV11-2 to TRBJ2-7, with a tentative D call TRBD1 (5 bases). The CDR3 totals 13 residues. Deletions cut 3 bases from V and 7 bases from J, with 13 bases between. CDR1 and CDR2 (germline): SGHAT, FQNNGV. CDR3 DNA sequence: TGTGCCAGCAGCTTTGGTGGGGCCGGGGAGCAGTACTTC. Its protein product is CASSFGGAGEQYF.

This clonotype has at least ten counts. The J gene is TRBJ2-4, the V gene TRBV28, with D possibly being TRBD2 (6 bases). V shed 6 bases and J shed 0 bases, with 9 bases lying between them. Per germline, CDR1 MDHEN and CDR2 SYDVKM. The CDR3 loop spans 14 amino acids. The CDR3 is CASRTGLAKNIQYF. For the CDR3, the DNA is TGTGCCAGCAGGACGGGACTAGCCAAAAACATTCAGTACTTC.

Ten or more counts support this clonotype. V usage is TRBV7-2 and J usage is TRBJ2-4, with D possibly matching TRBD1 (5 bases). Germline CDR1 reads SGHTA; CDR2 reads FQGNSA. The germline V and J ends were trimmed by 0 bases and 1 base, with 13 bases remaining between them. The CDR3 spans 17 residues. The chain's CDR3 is CASSLAHQGMAKNIQYF. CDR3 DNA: TGTGCCAGCAGCTTAGCTCATCAGGGTATGGCCAAAAACATTCAGTACTTC.

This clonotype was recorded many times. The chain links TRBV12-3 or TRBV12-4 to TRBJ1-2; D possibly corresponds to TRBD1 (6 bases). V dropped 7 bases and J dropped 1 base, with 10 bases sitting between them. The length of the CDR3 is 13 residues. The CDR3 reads CASNNRVNYGYTF. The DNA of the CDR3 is TGTGCCAGCAACAACAGGGTTAACTATGGCTACACCTTC.

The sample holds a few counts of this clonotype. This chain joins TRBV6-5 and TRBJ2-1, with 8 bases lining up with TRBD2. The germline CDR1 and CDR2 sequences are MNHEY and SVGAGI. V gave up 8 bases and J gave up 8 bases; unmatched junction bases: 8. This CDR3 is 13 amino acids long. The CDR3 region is CASVSGNNDEQFF. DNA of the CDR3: TGTGCCAGCGTTAGCGGGAACAACGATGAGCAGTTCTTC.

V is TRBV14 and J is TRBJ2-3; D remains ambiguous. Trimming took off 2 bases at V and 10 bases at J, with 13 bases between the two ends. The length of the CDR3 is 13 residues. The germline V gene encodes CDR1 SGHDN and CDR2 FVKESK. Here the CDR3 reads CASSQSGVGSQYF. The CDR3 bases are TGTGCCAGCAGCCAATCTGGAGTGGGATCGCAGTATTTT. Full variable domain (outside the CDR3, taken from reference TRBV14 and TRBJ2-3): EAGVTQFPSHSVIEKGQTVTLRCDPISGHDNLYWYRRVMGKEIKFLLHFVKESKQDESGMPNNRFLAERTGGTYSTLKVQPAELEDSGVYFCASSQSGVGSQYFGPGTRLTVL.

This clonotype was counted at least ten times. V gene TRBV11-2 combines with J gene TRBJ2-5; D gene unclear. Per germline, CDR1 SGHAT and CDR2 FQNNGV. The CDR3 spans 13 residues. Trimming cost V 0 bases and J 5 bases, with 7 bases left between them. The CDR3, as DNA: TGTGCCAGCAGCTTAGATACCGCGGAGACCCAGTACTTC. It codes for CASSLDTAETQYF.

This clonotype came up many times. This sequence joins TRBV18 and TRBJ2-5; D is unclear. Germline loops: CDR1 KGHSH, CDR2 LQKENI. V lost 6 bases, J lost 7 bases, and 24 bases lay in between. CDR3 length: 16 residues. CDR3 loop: CASSPLEDGVMGTQYF. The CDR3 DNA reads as TGTGCCAGCTCGCCCCTAGAGGACGGTGTGATGGGGACCCAGTACTTC.

The CDR3 sequence is CASSLTPGLVTDTQYF. CDR3 nucleotide sequence: TGTGCCAGCAGCTTAACGCCAGGGCTTGTCACAGATACGCAGTATTTT. The rearrangement links TRBV7-9 to TRBJ2-3; a weak D match, TRBD1 (5 bases). The length of the CDR3 is 16 residues. CDR1 is SEHNR and CDR2 is FQNEAQ in the germline V gene (reference sequence). Trimming removed 2 bases at V and 2 bases at J, with 14 bases between.

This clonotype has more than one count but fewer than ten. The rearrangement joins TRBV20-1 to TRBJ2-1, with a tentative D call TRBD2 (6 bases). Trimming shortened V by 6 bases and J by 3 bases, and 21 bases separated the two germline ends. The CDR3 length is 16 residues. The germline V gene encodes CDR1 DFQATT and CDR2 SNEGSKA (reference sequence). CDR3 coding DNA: TGCAGTGCCATATTGGGGTGGGGGGAGGTCTACAATGAGCAGTTCTTC. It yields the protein CSAILGWGEVYNEQFF.

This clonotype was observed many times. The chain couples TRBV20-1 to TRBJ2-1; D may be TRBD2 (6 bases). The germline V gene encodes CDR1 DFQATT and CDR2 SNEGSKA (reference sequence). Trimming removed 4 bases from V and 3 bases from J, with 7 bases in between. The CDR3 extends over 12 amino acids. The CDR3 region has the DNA TGCAGTGCTATGCGGGACTACAATGAGCAGTTCTTC. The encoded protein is CSAMRDYNEQFF.